These T cell receptor beta chains were read from a single sample in a study of T cells in Graves' hyperthyroidism and ophthalmopathy. TCRdb independently ran MiXCR on the multiplex PCR reads; one entry per CDR3 protein. The top ten hold 15% to 18% of the sample, which has 600,000 to 750,000 distinct CDR3 sequences, 15% to 20% seen once. Sequencing was performed on blood. The origin of the receptors is a man between 50 and 59 years old with Graves' hyperthyroidism. The CDR3 runs from the conserved cysteine through the conserved F or W. Each record gives: D gene, V gene, clone size, J gene, CDR3 DNA, CDR3 protein. The D gene is left open where the match is weak. Where a row states a size, it is once, few, many or the class of an expanded clone; other rows omit it.

D: .; V: TRBV15; size: many; J: TRBJ1-1; DNA: TGTGCCACCAGCAGAGATATCGCGAACACTGAAGCTTTCTTT; CDR3: CATSRDIANTEAFF
D: .; V: TRBV19; size: .; J: TRBJ2-2; DNA: TGTGCCAGTAGTATGGGGGCCGGGGAGCTGTTTTTT; CDR3: CASSMGAGELFF
D: TRBD1; V: TRBV7-3; size: few; J: TRBJ1-1; DNA: TGTGCCAGCAGTTCCTCACTCTTAGGGGGCCAGGGGACTGAAGCTTTCTTT; CDR3: CASSSSLLGGQGTEAFF
D: TRBD1; V: TRBV5-1; size: .; J: TRBJ1-1; DNA: TGCGCCAGCAGCTTGCGGGACAGGGGCATGGGTGAAGCTTTCTTT; CDR3: CASSLRDRGMGEAFF
D: .; V: TRBV24-1; size: few; J: TRBJ1-1; DNA: TGTGCCACCAGTGATTGGCTGGACGAAGCTTTCTTT; CDR3: CATSDWLDEAFF
D: TRBD2; V: TRBV20-1; size: .; J: TRBJ2-2; DNA: TGCAGTGTTGAGGTGCCGGGACTAGCGGGAGGGTTCATTGCCGGGGAGCTGTTTTTT; CDR3: CSVEVPGLAGGFIAGELFF
D: .; V: TRBV7-9; size: few; J: TRBJ2-7; DNA: TGTGCCAGCAGCCCCAGGAACTACGAGCAGTACTTC; CDR3: CASSPRNYEQYF
D: .; V: TRBV12-3/TRBV12-4; size: many; J: TRBJ1-2; DNA: TGTGCCAGCAGTTTGAGAACAGGAGGGTATGTTGGCTACACCTTC; CDR3: CASSLRTGGYVGYTF
D: .; V: TRBV20-1; size: few; J: TRBJ2-2; DNA: TGCAGTGCTAGAGCGACTATAACAAGCACCGGGGAGCTGTTTTTT; CDR3: CSARATITSTGELFF
D: .; V: TRBV5-4; size: .; J: TRBJ2-3; DNA: TGTGCCAGCAGCTCGCATCGAGGGGACGGAGATACGCAGTATTTT; CDR3: CASSSHRGDGDTQYF
D: .; V: TRBV2; size: many; J: TRBJ2-5; DNA: TGTGCCAGCAGAAGCCAGACTACCACCCGAGAGACCCAGTACTTC; CDR3: CASRSQTTTRETQYF
D: TRBD2; V: TRBV6-2/TRBV6-3; size: .; J: TRBJ2-2; DNA: TGTGCCAGCAGTTACCCTAGCGGGAGCGGCGGGGAGCTGTTTTTT; CDR3: CASSYPSGSGGELFF
D: .; V: TRBV5-1; size: .; J: TRBJ1-5; DNA: TGCGCCAGCAGCTTGGATTTGGGGAATCCGCCCCAGCATTTT; CDR3: CASSLDLGNPPQHF
D: TRBD1; V: TRBV27; size: .; J: TRBJ2-7; DNA: TGTGCCAGCAGTCCACTTTTGGGTTCGACAGGGCGCAGCGAGCAGTACTTC; CDR3: CASSPLLGSTGRSEQYF
D: .; V: TRBV20-1; size: .; J: TRBJ2-1; DNA: TGCGGGCAAACTGCGACTAGTTTCTACAATGAGCAGTTCTTC; CDR3: CGQTATSFYNEQFF
D: .; V: TRBV7-2; size: .; J: TRBJ1-4; DNA: TGTGCCAGCAGCATAACTTTCTCTGCAACTAATGAAAAACTGTTTTTT; CDR3: CASSITFSATNEKLFF
D: .; V: TRBV2; size: many; J: TRBJ2-3; DNA: TGTGCCAGCAGTGAAGCCTACACAGATACGCAGTATTTT; CDR3: CASSEAYTDTQYF
D: .; V: TRBV19; size: few; J: TRBJ1-2; DNA: TGTGCCAGTAGTGAGGGACCGACCTACACCTTC; CDR3: CASSEGPTYTF
D: .; V: TRBV20-1; size: .; J: TRBJ2-1; DNA: TGCAGTGCTAGCGCACCCGGTGTTTGGAATGAGCAGTTCTTC; CDR3: CSASAPGVWNEQFF
D: .; V: TRBV19; size: .; J: TRBJ2-1; DNA: TGTGCCAGTAAGTACGCAGGACTCGGAAATGAGCAGTTCTTC; CDR3: CASKYAGLGNEQFF
D: TRBD1; V: TRBV5-1; size: .; J: TRBJ2-2; DNA: TGCGCCAGCAGCTTGGTCAGGGGGAGTACCGGGGAGCTGTTTTTT; CDR3: CASSLVRGSTGELFF
D: TRBD1; V: TRBV24-1; size: few; J: TRBJ2-1; DNA: TGTGCCACCAGTGATGGTCGGACAGGTGGGGATGAGCAGTTCTTC; CDR3: CATSDGRTGGDEQFF
D: .; V: TRBV10-2; size: few; J: TRBJ2-7; DNA: TGCGCCAGCAGTGAGTATGTCAGATCCTACGAGCAGTACTTC; CDR3: CASSEYVRSYEQYF
D: .; V: TRBV4-1; size: few; J: TRBJ1-1; DNA: TGCGCCAGCAGCCAAGACGCGCGGAACACTGAAGCTTTCTTT; CDR3: CASSQDARNTEAFF
D: TRBD1; V: TRBV5-1; size: few; J: TRBJ2-7; DNA: TGCGCCAGCAGCTTGGTTGTGACAGGGTTAGAGCAGTACTTC; CDR3: CASSLVVTGLEQYF
D: .; V: TRBV10-3; size: many; J: TRBJ1-1; DNA: TGTGCCATCAGTGACATGGCAGTACGGGCTTTCTTT; CDR3: CAISDMAVRAFF
D: TRBD1; V: TRBV2; size: many; J: TRBJ1-1; DNA: TGTGCCAGCAGTGGGGACAGGCACACTGAAGCTTTCTTT; CDR3: CASSGDRHTEAFF
D: .; V: TRBV2; size: many; J: TRBJ2-3; DNA: TGTGCCAGCACGAGGAATACGCAGTATTTT; CDR3: CASTRNTQYF
D: .; V: TRBV19; size: few; J: TRBJ2-3; DNA: TGTGCCAGTAGTATATCCCGATCAGATACGCAGTATTTT; CDR3: CASSISRSDTQYF
D: .; V: TRBV27; size: .; J: TRBJ2-7; DNA: TGTGCCAGCAGTTTGACAGACGCGATCTACGAGCAGTACTTC; CDR3: CASSLTDAIYEQYF
D: .; V: TRBV20-1; size: many; J: TRBJ2-7; DNA: TGCAGTGCTAGAGATTGGCGGGGCCAAGGCAGGGAGCAGTACTTC; CDR3: CSARDWRGQGREQYF
D: .; V: TRBV5-1; size: .; J: TRBJ2-3; DNA: TGCGCCAGCAGCTTGGCCGGTCACATCAGCACAGATACGCAGTATTTT; CDR3: CASSLAGHISTDTQYF
D: .; V: TRBV6-1; size: .; J: TRBJ1-5; DNA: TGTGCCAGCAGCTACACGGGGGAACAGCCCCAGCATTTT; CDR3: CASSYTGEQPQHF
D: .; V: TRBV7-2; size: few; J: TRBJ1-1; DNA: TGTGCCAGCAGCTTAACATGGGCGGGGGGCACTGAAGCTTTCTTT; CDR3: CASSLTWAGGTEAFF
D: .; V: TRBV5-1; size: .; J: TRBJ2-2; DNA: TGCGCCAGCAGCCAGTTGGCAGTATCGAACACCGGGGAGCTGTTTTTT; CDR3: CASSQLAVSNTGELFF
D: .; V: TRBV24-1; size: .; J: TRBJ2-3; DNA: TGTGCCACCAGTGATCCTTCTAGCACAGATACGCAGTATTTT; CDR3: CATSDPSSTDTQYF
D: TRBD2; V: TRBV6-2/TRBV6-3; size: few; J: TRBJ2-4; DNA: TGTGCCAGCAGAACCTCCGGGACTAGCGCTGACATTCAGTACTTC; CDR3: CASRTSGTSADIQYF
D: TRBD1; V: TRBV4-1; size: .; J: TRBJ2-7; DNA: TGCGCCAGCAGCCAGTTGCGGGACAGGGTCAACGAGCAGTACTTC; CDR3: CASSQLRDRVNEQYF
D: .; V: TRBV20-1; size: many; J: TRBJ2-7; DNA: TGCAGTGCTAGGGAGGACTACTACGAGCAGTACTTC; CDR3: CSAREDYYEQYF
D: TRBD1; V: TRBV2; size: .; J: TRBJ1-2; DNA: TGTGCCAGCAGCCAAAGACAGGGGATCTCCTATGGCTACGCCTTC; CDR3: CASSQRQGISYGYAF
D: .; V: TRBV2; size: many; J: TRBJ2-1; DNA: TGTGCCAGCAGTGAAATATTAGCGGAGTACAATGAGCAGTTCTTC; CDR3: CASSEILAEYNEQFF